Below, 3 T cell receptor beta chains from the same sample are listed, as sequenced in a study of blood T cells in healthy people across ages. A second PCR of about 6 to 12 cycles used a sample-barcoded 5' primer and a J-beta primer mix. One entry per CDR3 protein, called by TCRdb with MiXCR from the 5' RACE reads. The table includes about 780,000 distinct CDR3 sequences, 20% to 30% detected once. This sample was also put to use in a study of T cells of mothers and their children.

Sequencing was performed on blood. The receptors shown here come from a boy under 18 in good health.

The chain combines TRBV7-9 with TRBJ2-7; the D gene is possibly TRBD2 (6 bases). Trimming removed 5 bases from V and 2 bases from J, with 16 bases in between. Germline CDR1 reads SEHNR; CDR2 reads FQNEAQ (reference sequence). The CDR3 extends over 15 amino acids. CDR3 sequence (DNA): TGTGCCAGCAGCCCACCGGGGGACCCCCCCTACGAGCAGTACTTC. As protein: CASSPPGDPPYEQYF. Variable domain in full (rest from reference TRBV7-9 and TRBJ2-7): DTGVSQNPRHKITKRGQNVTFRCDPISEHNRLYWYRQTLGQGPEFLTYFQNEAQLEKSRLLSDRFSAERPKGSFSTLEIQRTEQGDSAMYLCASSPPGDPPYEQYFGPGTRLTVT.

This clonotype showed up just a few times. V gene TRBV7-8 combines with J gene TRBJ2-5, with a weak D call TRBD2 (5 bases). Per the germline V gene, CDR1 is SGHVS and CDR2 is FQNEAQ. The CDR3 runs to 14 residues. The V gene lost 5 bases and the J gene lost 7 bases, with 17 bases spanning the gap. CDR3 amino acids: CASSDNTGRGTQYF. The DNA of the CDR3 is TGTGCCAGCAGCGACAACACGGGCCGGGGGACCCAGTACTTC.

This clonotype was detected a few times. Its ends do not fully match the called genes, so a read error is possible. The chain is built from TRBV9 and TRBJ2-2; D gene ambiguous. The CDR3 contains 12 residues. Per the germline V gene, CDR1 is SGDLS and CDR2 is YYNGEE. The CDR3 sequence: CPASRATGELFF. The CDR3 coding sequence is TGCCCTGCTTCCCGAGCCACCGGGGAGCTGTTTTTT.